The rows below give T cell receptor beta chains drawn from one sample of a study of T-cell memory formation after mild COVID-19. TCRdb reprocessed the 5' RACE reads via MiXCR and lists one record per CDR3 protein. The table includes 390,000 or so distinct CDR3 sequences, roughly 15% detected once. The specimen was PBMCs or a T cell subset sorted from them (not recorded which). The receptors were gathered from a young man who had mild COVID-19 (a few samples of this study predate the infection). Cell type and time point are not known. The CDR3 runs from the conserved cysteine through the conserved F or W. D genes are given only for firm matches. Some rows mark clone size as missing; the rest say once, few, many or name a class of expanded clone.

TRBJ2-5,.,TRBV6-5,TRBD1,TGTGCCAGCAGTCAAACAGGGGGAGGCCAGTACTTC,CASSQTGGGQYF
TRBJ2-3,few,TRBV9,.,TGTGCCAGCAGCGTTGGGACGGTCCCAAGCACAGATACGCAGTATTTT,CASSVGTVPSTDTQYF
TRBJ1-5,.,TRBV7-9,.,TGTGCCAGCAGCTTGTCCGGGGGACTGCATTTT,CASSLSGGLHF
TRBJ1-1,few,TRBV29-1,.,TGCAGCGTTGAAGACTCACACACTGAAGCTTTCTTT,CSVEDSHTEAFF
TRBJ1-2,.,TRBV4-2,TRBD1,TGTGCCAGCAGCCAAGCAACAGGGGACTATGGCTACACCTTC,CASSQATGDYGYTF
TRBJ2-3,.,TRBV6-5,TRBD1,TGTGCCAGCAGTTCTAGGGGGACAGGACCAGGAATCGCAGATACGCAGTATTTT,CASSSRGTGPGIADTQYF
TRBJ1-4,.,TRBV30,.,TGTGCCTGGAGTGTATTGGGCGGCCGGTATGAAAAACTGTTTTTT,CAWSVLGGRYEKLFF
TRBJ1-3,few,TRBV7-2,.,TGTGCCAGCAGCTTAGGGGGGCTGGAGGGAAACACCATATATTTT,CASSLGGLEGNTIYF
TRBJ1-1,.,TRBV7-2,TRBD1,TGTGCCAGCAGCTTAACGACAGGGGTGACTGAAGCTTTCTTT,CASSLTTGVTEAFF
TRBJ2-1,many,TRBV5-1,.,TGCGCCTCGGGTGGGTCAGGCTCCTACAATGAGCAGTTCTTC,CASGGSGSYNEQFF
TRBJ1-5,few,TRBV12-3/TRBV12-4,.,TGTGCCAGCCGTTTGGGGGCGCCCAGCAATCAGCCCCAGCATTTT,CASRLGAPSNQPQHF
TRBJ2-4,.,TRBV4-3,TRBD1,TGCGCCAGCAGCCAAGAGGCTCGGACAGGGGTTCAGTACTTC,CASSQEARTGVQYF
TRBJ2-5,few,TRBV7-3,TRBD2,TGTGCCAGCAGCTTAGGACTAGCGGGGGTCCAAGAGACCCAGTACTTC,CASSLGLAGVQETQYF
TRBJ2-1,.,TRBV12-3/TRBV12-4,.,TGTGCCAGCAGTTGGGGGCGGTTCGACAATGAGCAGTTCTTC,CASSWGRFDNEQFF
TRBJ2-5,.,TRBV7-2,.,TGTGCCAGCAGCTTATTAGCGGCCCCAGAGACCCAGTACTTC,CASSLLAAPETQYF
TRBJ1-6,few,TRBV6-1,.,TGTGCCAGCAGTCAAGGGGCCCCGGATAATTCACCCCTCCACTTT,CASSQGAPDNSPLHF
TRBJ1-2,.,TRBV5-1,.,TGCGCCAGCAGCTTGATTGTGGGAGACTATGGCTACACCTTC,CASSLIVGDYGYTF
TRBJ2-1,.,TRBV4-1,.,TGCGCCAGCAGCCCAGACAGGTTCAGCTCCTACAATGAGCAGTTCTTC,CASSPDRFSSYNEQFF
TRBJ1-1,many,TRBV15,.,TGTGCCACCAGCAGAGATACCATGAACACTGAAGCTTTCTTT,CATSRDTMNTEAFF
TRBJ1-5,few,TRBV9,.,TGTGCCAGCAGCGTGGGGACGGATCAGCCCCAGCATTTT,CASSVGTDQPQHF
TRBJ2-5,.,TRBV5-1,TRBD1,TGCGCCAGCAGCGCTGCGACAGGGTATGAGACCCAGTACTTC,CASSAATGYETQYF
TRBJ2-1,.,TRBV12-3/TRBV12-4,.,TGTGCCAGCAGACCAGGATGGGGGCTGGGAAATGAGCAGTTCTTC,CASRPGWGLGNEQFF
TRBJ1-6,.,TRBV6-5,TRBD1,TGTGCCAGCAGTTACTCATTGGGACAGGGGAAGAATTCACCCCTCCACTTT,CASSYSLGQGKNSPLHF
TRBJ2-1,few,TRBV18,.,TGTGCCAGCTCACCGGTCGAGGAGAGCTCCTACAATGAGCAGTTCTTC,CASSPVEESSYNEQFF
TRBJ2-3,few,TRBV5-1,.,TGCGCCAGCAGCTCACAACGATGGGGGAGAAATACGCAGTATTTT,CASSSQRWGRNTQYF
TRBJ1-5,.,TRBV12-3/TRBV12-4,.,TGTGCCAGCAGTACCAGAAATCAGCCCCAGCATTTT,CASSTRNQPQHF
TRBJ2-1,.,TRBV12-3/TRBV12-4,.,TGTGCCAGCAGTTTAGGGGTAGTTAGCAATGAGCAGTTCTTC,CASSLGVVSNEQFF
TRBJ1-2,.,TRBV5-6,.,TGTGCCAGCAGCTTGGCCAAACAGGGCTATGGCTACACCTTC,CASSLAKQGYGYTF
TRBJ1-5,.,TRBV7-2,.,TGTGCCAGCAGCTTGCAGGATCAGCCCCAGCATTTT,CASSLQDQPQHF
TRBJ1-1,.,TRBV20-1,.,TGCAGTGCCAGGGAACACCGGAACACTGAAGCTTTCTTT,CSAREHRNTEAFF
TRBJ2-5,.,TRBV6-2/TRBV6-3,.,TGTGCCAGCAGACAAGGGACGGATTGGAGGGAGACCCAGTACTTC,CASRQGTDWRETQYF
TRBJ1-5,.,TRBV6-2/TRBV6-3,.,TGTGCCAGCAGTTCCGGGACGGACATCAGGCCCCAGCATTTT,CASSSGTDIRPQHF
TRBJ2-7,.,TRBV5-1,.,TGCGCCAGCAGCCTGAGGGACATAGCCTACGAGCAGTACTTC,CASSLRDIAYEQYF
TRBJ2-2,many,TRBV6-2/TRBV6-3,TRBD1,TGTGCCAGCAGTCAGTCGACAGGGGAGTTCGCCGGGGAGCTGTTTTTT,CASSQSTGEFAGELFF
TRBJ1-2,.,TRBV12-3/TRBV12-4,.,TGTGCCAGCAGTTTTCAGGACGGCGCTAACTATGGCTACACCTTC,CASSFQDGANYGYTF
TRBJ2-3,.,TRBV12-3/TRBV12-4,.,TGTGCCAGCAGTTTGGAGGCCCGGCCCGGTACGCAGTATTTT,CASSLEARPGTQYF
TRBJ2-3,few,TRBV24-1,.,TGTGCCACCAGTGTGTCCCTCCAAGATACGCAGTATTTT,CATSVSLQDTQYF
TRBJ2-1,few,TRBV28,TRBD2,TGTGCCAGCAGTTCACCTAGCGGGGGGTCCTACAATGAGCAGTTCTTC,CASSSPSGGSYNEQFF
TRBJ2-5,.,TRBV25-1,.,TGTGCCAGCAGTGAAGGGGGAGAGGAGACCCAGTACTTC,CASSEGGEETQYF
TRBJ2-1,.,TRBV10-3,TRBD2,TGTGCCATCAGTGACGTTAGCGGGGACGGCAGTGAGCAGTTCTTC,CAISDVSGDGSEQFF
TRBJ2-5,.,TRBV24-1,.,TGTGCCACCAGGGCGCGGGATCGAGAGACCCAGTACTTC,CATRARDRETQYF
TRBJ2-5,.,TRBV18,.,TGTGCCAGCTCACCAGTTGGGGAAGAGACCCAGTACTTC,CASSPVGEETQYF
TRBJ2-1,few,TRBV7-2,.,TGTGCCAGCAGCGGGCGCATGGATGAGCAGTTCTTC,CASSGRMDEQFF
TRBJ2-2,.,TRBV4-3,TRBD1,TGCGCCAGCAGCCAAGTTCGGGCAGGGGGTGACACCGGGGAGCTGTTTTTT,CASSQVRAGGDTGELFF
TRBJ1-3,.,TRBV6-5,.,TGTGCCAGCAGTTCCAGGGCGGGAGGATCGGGAAACACCATATATTTT,CASSSRAGGSGNTIYF
TRBJ2-3,.,TRBV12-3/TRBV12-4,TRBD2,TGTGCCAGCAGTCCCAGACTAGCGGGGGGCGAGGATACGCAGTATTTT,CASSPRLAGGEDTQYF
TRBJ2-3,.,TRBV4-1,.,TGCGCCAGCAGCCAAGATACCGTAGCGGCAGATACGCAGTATTTT,CASSQDTVAADTQYF
TRBJ1-2,.,TRBV7-7,TRBD1,TGTGCCAGCAGCACCGGGACAGAGGGTTTAAGGGGCTACACCTTC,CASSTGTEGLRGYTF
TRBJ2-1,few,TRBV20-1,.,TGCAGTGCTAGGGGGGGGCCCTACAATGAGCAGTTCTTC,CSARGGPYNEQFF
TRBJ1-2,.,TRBV2,.,TGTGCCAGCAGTGAAGCGCGGGGTAGTGGCTACACCTTC,CASSEARGSGYTF
TRBJ1-5,many,TRBV27,TRBD1,TGTGCCAGCAGAAAGGGGGGACAGAGCAATCAGCCCCAGCATTTT,CASRKGGQSNQPQHF
TRBJ2-2,.,TRBV12-3/TRBV12-4,TRBD1,TGTGCCAGCAGTTTTGGGACAGGAACTAACACCGGGGAGCTGTTTTTT,CASSFGTGTNTGELFF
TRBJ2-1,many,TRBV9,.,TGTGCCAGCAGCGTAGGGGCAGACTACAATGAGCAGTTCTTC,CASSVGADYNEQFF
TRBJ2-1,.,TRBV9,.,TGTGCCAGCAGCGTAGGCGGGGCCATCTCCTACAATGAGCAGTTCTTC,CASSVGGAISYNEQFF
TRBJ2-2,.,TRBV20-1,.,TGCAGTGCTAGAGATCCGGGGAACACCGGGGAGCTGTTTTTT,CSARDPGNTGELFF